This T cell receptor beta chain appears in the sequencing data of a study of naive and memory T cell subsets. The V segment lost 5 bases and the J segment 3 bases; nucleotides outside the gene matches: 8. Germline loops: CDR1 SGHTA, CDR2 FQGNSA. This CDR3 contains 16 residues. Two oligonucleotides, mixed equimolar, formed the beta constant-region primer covering TRBC1 and TRBC2. Four rounds of PCR amplified the ligated cDNA using nested alpha and beta constant-region primers plus SP2. Ligation attached a single-stranded oligonucleotide with a 12-nucleotide UMI and the SP2 primer to the cDNA 3' end. TCRdb re-called the UMI-ligation and nested PCR reads through MiXCR, storing one row per CDR3 protein. The repertoire has over 100,000 distinct CDR3 sequences, roughly 14% of them found once; the top ten carry around 2.8%. Whole-study findings and limits: TCR abundance followed a power law differing between naive and memory subsets. Diversity fell and Gini index rose from naive through CM, EM, EMRA. A few larger clonotypes appeared in naive repertoires, especially CD8, possibly memory cells re-expressing CD45RA.

This clonotype was counted a single time. Its cognate antigen is unknown. Cells stained for CD3, CD4, CD8, CD45RA, CD27 and viability were sorted into four CD45RA/CD27 subsets. Material for sequencing was naive CD8+ T cells from blood. The chain employs TRBV7-2 and TRBJ1-5, with 9 bases identical to TRBD1. The sequence came from a human donor in good health. In nucleotides, the CDR3 is TGTGCCAGCAGCAGGGGGACAGGGCGCTTCAATCAGCCCCAGCATTTT. This codes for CASSRGTGRFNQPQHF.